The T cell receptor (beta chain) described here comes from a study of PD-1 blockade in mismatch repair-deficient tumors. Study-wide results and limits: Rapid post-treatment expansion, then contraction, generally preceding radiologic response, marked tumor-resident clones.

As for this clone: The antigen remains unidentified.

All patients were mismatch repair deficient, assessed by either PCR or immunohistochemistry. A few pembrolizumab responders had their TCRs sequenced. Clones were read by immunoSEQ multiplex PCR, and TCRdb kept only the in-frame ones, dropping some. The sample contains over 30,000 clones, approximately 80% of which appear only once. This receptor was taken from an adult with mismatch repair-deficient cancer. Sequences were derived from PBMCs, sampled less than 7 weeks after starting pembrolizumab.

CDR3 nucleotide sequence: TGTGCCAGCAGCCCGGAGGCTAGCGGGAGCTACAATGAGCAGTTCTTC. Translating it yields CASSPEASGSYNEQFF. The V gene is TRBV4-2, the J gene TRBJ2-1; 10 bases line up with TRBD2. V lost 4 bases and J lost 3; bases outside the gene matches: 6. The CDR3 is made up of 16 amino acids. Germline lookup yields CDR1 LGHNA and CDR2 YNFKEQ.